This T cell receptor (beta chain) was identified in a study of blood T cell repertoires in COVID-19. Study in general: Specimens from acute and convalescent COVID-19 originated in the United States, Italy and Spain. T cells, B-cell-depleted T cells, or PBMCs supplied cDNA or gDNA.

Cohorts were assigned according to the clinical history that participants reported. Clones were sequenced by immunoSEQ multiplex PCR, and TCRdb holds only the in-frame ones, with some missing. The repertoire holds some 170,000 clones, with 84% as singletons. This CDR3 contains 13 residues. Losses at the gene ends were 6 bases for V and 4 bases for J; bases not matched to a gene: 5. The chain has TRBV12-3 or TRBV12-4 and TRBJ1-2; 7 nucleotides match TRBD1. This clonotype was obtained from a man aged 50-59 years who had recovered from COVID-19. The sequenced sample consisted of PBMCs or T cells enriched from blood (not recorded which). Here the CDR3 reads CASRSTGSYGYTF. CDR3 sequence (DNA): TGTGCCAGCAGATCGACAGGGTCCTATGGCTACACCTTC.